The rows below give T cell receptor beta chains drawn from one sample of a study of sequential checkpoint blockade in melanoma. Profiling relied on immunoSEQ multiplex PCR, and the TCRdb table lists in-frame clones only, not all of them. The table shows about 5,000 clones, with around 25% occurring only once. This specimen consisted of tumor tissue (inferred from file names), obtained from a patient given nivolumab and ipilimumab in sequence. The receptors shown here come from a human donor with melanoma. Each CDR3 is given with its conserved first and last residue. D genes are given only for firm matches. The size of a clone is reported for some rows only, either as once, few or many, or as a class for expanded clones.

TGTGCCAGCAGTCCGCCACAGGGGCTCGTCGGCACTGAAGCTTTCTTT CASSPPQGLVGTEAFF TRBJ1-1 TRBD1 . TRBV28
TGTGCCAGCGGTCAGGGGGCATTAGAAAAACTGTTTTTT CASGQGALEKLFF TRBJ1-4 TRBD1 few TRBV7-4
TGTGCCAGCAGTTACGGGTCAGGTGAGCAGTTCTTC CASSYGSGEQFF TRBJ2-1 . many TRBV6-8
TGTGCCAGCTCACCACTCCCAATCCGGACAGGGGTCACTGAAGCTTTCTTT CASSPLPIRTGVTEAFF TRBJ1-1 TRBD1 . TRBV18
TGCGCCAGCAGCTCCGGTTTTGCGGGAGGCTACAATGAGCAGTTCTTC CASSSGFAGGYNEQFF TRBJ2-1 TRBD2 . TRBV5-1
TGTGCCTGGAGTGCCGCCACAGATACGCAGTATTTT CAWSAATDTQYF TRBJ2-3 . . TRBV30
TGCGCCAGCAGCTCCGGGACTAGCGGGAGGCGGGTGGAGACCCAGTACTTC CASSSGTSGRRVETQYF TRBJ2-5 TRBD2 once TRBV5-1
TGTGCCAGCAGTTACGGCTCCTATAATTCACCCCTCCACTTT CASSYGSYNSPLHF TRBJ1-6 . medium-sized TRBV6-8
TGTGCCAGCAGTGACAATCGTCGTCTCAGAGACAGTAGCAATCAGCCCCAGCATTTT CASSDNRRLRDSSNQPQHF TRBJ1-5 . few TRBV6-8
TGTGCCAGCAGTTACTCGACAGGAAATCCCTCCTACGAGCAGTACTTC CASSYSTGNPSYEQYF TRBJ2-7 . few TRBV6-8
TGTGCCAGCAGCGCCACCGACAGGGGAGACACCATATATTTT CASSATDRGDTIYF TRBJ1-3 TRBD1 . TRBV6-8
TGTGCCAGTAGTATAGAGAGGGGGAGAAACAATGAGCAGTTCTTC CASSIERGRNNEQFF TRBJ2-1 . medium-sized TRBV19
TGTGCCAGTAGTATTTCAGAGAACACTGAAGCTTTCTTT CASSISENTEAFF TRBJ1-1 . . TRBV19
TGTGCCAGCAGTTACGATTTGGCAGGGACATTAGCGGGGGCCAACGTCCTGACTTTC CASSYDLAGTLAGANVLTF TRBJ2-6 . . TRBV6-8
TGTGCCAGTAGTATTACGGAAAACACTGAAGCTTTCTTT CASSITENTEAFF TRBJ1-1 . . TRBV19
TGCGCCAGCAGCCCGGACGGCAGCTCCTATAATTCACCCCTCCACTTT CASSPDGSSYNSPLHF TRBJ1-6 . . TRBV5-1
TGTGCCAGCAGCTTACGGGACAGGGACTCCTACGAGCAGTACTTC CASSLRDRDSYEQYF TRBJ2-7 TRBD1 many TRBV11-3
TGCGCCAGCAGCTTGGCCGGGAACCCGACCTACGAGCAGTACTTC CASSLAGNPTYEQYF TRBJ2-7 . . TRBV5-1
TGTGCCAGCAGTCCCGGCCTTGCCGGGGAGCTGTTTTTT CASSPGLAGELFF TRBJ2-2 . . TRBV6-8
TGTGCCAGCAGCTTATTGTTTTTGGATCTGAACACCGGGGAGCTGTTTTTT CASSLLFLDLNTGELFF TRBJ2-2 . medium-sized TRBV11-3